This is a list of T cell receptor beta chains from one sample in a study of OX40 agonist ivuxolimab in advanced cancers. Repertoires were generated with immunoSEQ multiplex PCR, while TCRdb's copy carries only in-frame clones and drops some. In the table there are tens of thousands of clones, around 83% of which are singletons. This material consisted of CD4+ or CD8+ T cells sorted from blood, taken in a trial of the OX40 agonist ivuxolimab. These receptors were obtained from an adult with an advanced solid tumor such as melanoma, head and neck, liver or kidney cancer. The CDR3 runs from the conserved cysteine through the conserved F or W. D genes are given only for firm matches. Clone size is shown for a subset of rows, as once, few, many or a class of expanded clone.

>NA|TRBV19|NA|15
CASSWAAGVDRGYTF
>NA|TRBV19|NA|14
CASSIGGSRDEQYF
>few|TRBV4-1|NA|14
CASSQELGGETQYF
>NA|TRBV6-5|TRBD1|15
CASSYDRDYNSPLHF
>NA|TRBV27|TRBD2|17
CASSLVTSSGGSYEQYF
>NA|TRBV7-9|NA|15
CASSHGTLSPDTQYF
>NA|TRBV10-2|NA|15
CASSESGPRNQPQHF
>NA|TRBV14|NA|15
CASRGGYYDTGELFF
>NA|TRBV11-2|NA|11
CASSLVTQAFF
>NA|TRBV6-5|NA|15
CASSFAGTSGNTIYF
>NA|TRBV6-5|NA|14
CASSLTLALYEQFF
>once|TRBV6-5|TRBD1|15
CASSRGQGANQPQHF
>NA|TRBV11-1|NA|12
CASSFGQGAPTF
>few|TRBV6-6|NA|14
CASSYYRGGETQYF
>NA|TRBV11-2|NA|15
CASRKGISSSYEQYF
>NA|TRBV7-2|NA|15
CASSSRDQGSYEQYF
>NA|TRBV30|TRBD1|15
CAWSFRGTGRSEQYF
>NA|TRBV12-5|TRBD2|15
CASGPGTSGMDTQYF
>once|TRBV12-2|NA|16
CASRLAVTWYTGELFF
>NA|TRBV11-2|NA|16
CASSLIRGGSGNTIYF
>NA|TRBV19|NA|13
CASSRSGREPQHF
>NA|TRBV11-3|NA|15
CASSLGPGLSYEQYF
>NA|TRBV18|NA|15
CASSPSGRHQETQYF